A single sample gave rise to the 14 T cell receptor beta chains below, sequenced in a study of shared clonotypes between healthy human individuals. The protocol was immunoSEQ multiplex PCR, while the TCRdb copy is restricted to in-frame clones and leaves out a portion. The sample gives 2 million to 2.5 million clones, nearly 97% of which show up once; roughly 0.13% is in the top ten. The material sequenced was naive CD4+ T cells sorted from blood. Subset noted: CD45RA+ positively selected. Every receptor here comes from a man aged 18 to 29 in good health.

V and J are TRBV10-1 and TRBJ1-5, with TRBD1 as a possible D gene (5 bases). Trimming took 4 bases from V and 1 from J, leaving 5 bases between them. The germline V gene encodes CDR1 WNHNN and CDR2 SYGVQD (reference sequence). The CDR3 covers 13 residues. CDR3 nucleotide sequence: TGCGCCAGCAGTGGACAGAGCAATCAGCCCCAGCATTTT. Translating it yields CASSGQSNQPQHF.

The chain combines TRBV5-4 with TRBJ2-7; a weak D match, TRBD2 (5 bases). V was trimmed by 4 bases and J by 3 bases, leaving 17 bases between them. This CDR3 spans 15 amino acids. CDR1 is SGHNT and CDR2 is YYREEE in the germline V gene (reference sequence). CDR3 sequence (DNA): TGTGCCAGCAGCCCCTCTAGCTACGCGGGCTACGAGCAGTACTTC. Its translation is CASSPSSYAGYEQYF.

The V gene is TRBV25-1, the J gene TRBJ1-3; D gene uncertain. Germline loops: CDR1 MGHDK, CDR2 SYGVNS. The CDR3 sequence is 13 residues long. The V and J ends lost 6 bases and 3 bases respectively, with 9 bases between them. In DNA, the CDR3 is TGTGCCAGCAGCCACACCAATGGAAACACCATATATTTT. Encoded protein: CASSHTNGNTIYF. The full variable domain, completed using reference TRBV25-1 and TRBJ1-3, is EADIYQTPRYLVIGTGKKITLECSQTMGHDKMYWYQQDPGMELHLIHYSYGVNSTEKGDLSSESTVSRIRTEHFPLTLESARPSHTSQYLCASSHTNGNTIYFGEGSWLTVV.

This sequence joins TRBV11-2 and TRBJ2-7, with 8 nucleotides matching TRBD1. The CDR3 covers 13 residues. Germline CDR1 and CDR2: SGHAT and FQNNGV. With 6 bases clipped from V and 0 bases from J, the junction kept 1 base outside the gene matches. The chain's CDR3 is CASRQGGSYEQYF. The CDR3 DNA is TGTGCCAGCAGACAGGGGGGCTCCTACGAGCAGTACTTC. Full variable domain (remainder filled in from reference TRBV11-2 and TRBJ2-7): EAGVAQSPRYKIIEKRQSVAFWCNPISGHATLYWYQQILGQGPKLLIQFQNNGVVDDSQLPKDRFSAERLKGVDSTLKIQPAKLEDSAVYLCASRQGGSYEQYFGPGTRLTVT.

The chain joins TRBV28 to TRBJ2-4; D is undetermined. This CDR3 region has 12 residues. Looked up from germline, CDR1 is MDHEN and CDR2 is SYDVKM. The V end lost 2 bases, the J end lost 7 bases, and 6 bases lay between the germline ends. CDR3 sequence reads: CASSLVGNIQYF. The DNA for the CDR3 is TGTGCCAGCAGTTTAGTTGGGAACATTCAGTACTTC.

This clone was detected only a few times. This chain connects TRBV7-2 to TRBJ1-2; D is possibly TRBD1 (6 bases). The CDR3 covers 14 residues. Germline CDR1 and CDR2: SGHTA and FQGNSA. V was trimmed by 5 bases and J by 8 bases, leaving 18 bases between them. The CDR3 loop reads CASSQRTAVTGYTF. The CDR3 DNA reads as TGTGCCAGCAGCCAAAGGACAGCGGTTACGGGCTACACCTTC.

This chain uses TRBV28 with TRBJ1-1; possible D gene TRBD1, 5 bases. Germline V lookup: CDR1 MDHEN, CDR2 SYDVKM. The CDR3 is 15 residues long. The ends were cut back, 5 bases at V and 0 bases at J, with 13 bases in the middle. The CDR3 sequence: CASSPGSGLNTEAFF. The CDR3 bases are TGTGCCAGCAGTCCAGGGTCCGGATTGAACACTGAAGCTTTCTTT.

The CDR3 nucleotides read TGTGCCAGCAGTTATGACAGCTATGGCTACACCTTC. Translating it yields CASSYDSYGYTF. The V gene is TRBV7-9, the J gene TRBJ1-2; possibly TRBD1 for D (5 bases). The germline V gene encodes CDR1 SEHNR and CDR2 FQNEAQ (reference sequence). This CDR3 region has 12 residues. Trimming took 6 bases from V and 4 from J, leaving 9 bases between them.

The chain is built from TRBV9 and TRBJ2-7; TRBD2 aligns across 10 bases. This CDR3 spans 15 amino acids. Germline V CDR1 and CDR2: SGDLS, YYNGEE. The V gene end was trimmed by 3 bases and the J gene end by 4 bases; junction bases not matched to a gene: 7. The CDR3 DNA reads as TGTGCCAGCAGCGCACAAGCGGGAGGGCCTTACGAGCAGTACTTC. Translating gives CASSAQAGGPYEQYF.

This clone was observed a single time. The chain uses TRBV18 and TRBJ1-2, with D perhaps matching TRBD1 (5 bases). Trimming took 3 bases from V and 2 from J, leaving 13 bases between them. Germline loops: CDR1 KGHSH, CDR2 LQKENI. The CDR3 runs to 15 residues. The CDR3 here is CASSPAQGTNYGYTF. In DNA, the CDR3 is TGTGCCAGCTCACCTGCTCAAGGGACCAACTATGGCTACACCTTC.

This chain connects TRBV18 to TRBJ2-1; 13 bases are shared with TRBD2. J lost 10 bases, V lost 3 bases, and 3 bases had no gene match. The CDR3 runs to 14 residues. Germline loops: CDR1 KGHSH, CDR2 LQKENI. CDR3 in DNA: TGTGCCAGCTCACCTGGGACTAGCGGGGTAGAGCAGTTCTTC. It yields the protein CASSPGTSGVEQFF.

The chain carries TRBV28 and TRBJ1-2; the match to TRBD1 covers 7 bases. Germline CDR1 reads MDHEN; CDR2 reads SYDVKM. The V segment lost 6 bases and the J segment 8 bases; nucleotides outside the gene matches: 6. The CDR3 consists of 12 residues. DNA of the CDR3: TGTGCCAGCAGATCACCGGGACAGGGCTACACCTTC. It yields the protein CASRSPGQGYTF.

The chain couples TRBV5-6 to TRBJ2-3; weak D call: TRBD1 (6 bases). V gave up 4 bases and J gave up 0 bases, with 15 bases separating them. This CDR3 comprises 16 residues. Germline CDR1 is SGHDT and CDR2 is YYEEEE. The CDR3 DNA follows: TGTGCCAGCAGCCTGCGCTGGACAGTCAGCACAGATACGCAGTATTTT. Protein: CASSLRWTVSTDTQYF.

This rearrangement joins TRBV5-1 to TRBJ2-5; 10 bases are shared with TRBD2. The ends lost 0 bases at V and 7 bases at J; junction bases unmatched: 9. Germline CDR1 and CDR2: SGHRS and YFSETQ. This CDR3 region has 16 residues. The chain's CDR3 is CASSLVSSGRIGTQYF. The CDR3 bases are TGCGCCAGCAGCTTGGTGTCTAGCGGGAGAATAGGGACCCAGTACTTC. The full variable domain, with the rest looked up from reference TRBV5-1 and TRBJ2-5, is KAGVTQTPRYLIKTRGQQVTLSCSPISGHRSVSWYQQTPGQGLQFLFEYFSETQRNKGNFPGRFSGRQFSNSRSEMNVSTLELGDSALYLCASSLVSSGRIGTQYFGPGTRLLVL.